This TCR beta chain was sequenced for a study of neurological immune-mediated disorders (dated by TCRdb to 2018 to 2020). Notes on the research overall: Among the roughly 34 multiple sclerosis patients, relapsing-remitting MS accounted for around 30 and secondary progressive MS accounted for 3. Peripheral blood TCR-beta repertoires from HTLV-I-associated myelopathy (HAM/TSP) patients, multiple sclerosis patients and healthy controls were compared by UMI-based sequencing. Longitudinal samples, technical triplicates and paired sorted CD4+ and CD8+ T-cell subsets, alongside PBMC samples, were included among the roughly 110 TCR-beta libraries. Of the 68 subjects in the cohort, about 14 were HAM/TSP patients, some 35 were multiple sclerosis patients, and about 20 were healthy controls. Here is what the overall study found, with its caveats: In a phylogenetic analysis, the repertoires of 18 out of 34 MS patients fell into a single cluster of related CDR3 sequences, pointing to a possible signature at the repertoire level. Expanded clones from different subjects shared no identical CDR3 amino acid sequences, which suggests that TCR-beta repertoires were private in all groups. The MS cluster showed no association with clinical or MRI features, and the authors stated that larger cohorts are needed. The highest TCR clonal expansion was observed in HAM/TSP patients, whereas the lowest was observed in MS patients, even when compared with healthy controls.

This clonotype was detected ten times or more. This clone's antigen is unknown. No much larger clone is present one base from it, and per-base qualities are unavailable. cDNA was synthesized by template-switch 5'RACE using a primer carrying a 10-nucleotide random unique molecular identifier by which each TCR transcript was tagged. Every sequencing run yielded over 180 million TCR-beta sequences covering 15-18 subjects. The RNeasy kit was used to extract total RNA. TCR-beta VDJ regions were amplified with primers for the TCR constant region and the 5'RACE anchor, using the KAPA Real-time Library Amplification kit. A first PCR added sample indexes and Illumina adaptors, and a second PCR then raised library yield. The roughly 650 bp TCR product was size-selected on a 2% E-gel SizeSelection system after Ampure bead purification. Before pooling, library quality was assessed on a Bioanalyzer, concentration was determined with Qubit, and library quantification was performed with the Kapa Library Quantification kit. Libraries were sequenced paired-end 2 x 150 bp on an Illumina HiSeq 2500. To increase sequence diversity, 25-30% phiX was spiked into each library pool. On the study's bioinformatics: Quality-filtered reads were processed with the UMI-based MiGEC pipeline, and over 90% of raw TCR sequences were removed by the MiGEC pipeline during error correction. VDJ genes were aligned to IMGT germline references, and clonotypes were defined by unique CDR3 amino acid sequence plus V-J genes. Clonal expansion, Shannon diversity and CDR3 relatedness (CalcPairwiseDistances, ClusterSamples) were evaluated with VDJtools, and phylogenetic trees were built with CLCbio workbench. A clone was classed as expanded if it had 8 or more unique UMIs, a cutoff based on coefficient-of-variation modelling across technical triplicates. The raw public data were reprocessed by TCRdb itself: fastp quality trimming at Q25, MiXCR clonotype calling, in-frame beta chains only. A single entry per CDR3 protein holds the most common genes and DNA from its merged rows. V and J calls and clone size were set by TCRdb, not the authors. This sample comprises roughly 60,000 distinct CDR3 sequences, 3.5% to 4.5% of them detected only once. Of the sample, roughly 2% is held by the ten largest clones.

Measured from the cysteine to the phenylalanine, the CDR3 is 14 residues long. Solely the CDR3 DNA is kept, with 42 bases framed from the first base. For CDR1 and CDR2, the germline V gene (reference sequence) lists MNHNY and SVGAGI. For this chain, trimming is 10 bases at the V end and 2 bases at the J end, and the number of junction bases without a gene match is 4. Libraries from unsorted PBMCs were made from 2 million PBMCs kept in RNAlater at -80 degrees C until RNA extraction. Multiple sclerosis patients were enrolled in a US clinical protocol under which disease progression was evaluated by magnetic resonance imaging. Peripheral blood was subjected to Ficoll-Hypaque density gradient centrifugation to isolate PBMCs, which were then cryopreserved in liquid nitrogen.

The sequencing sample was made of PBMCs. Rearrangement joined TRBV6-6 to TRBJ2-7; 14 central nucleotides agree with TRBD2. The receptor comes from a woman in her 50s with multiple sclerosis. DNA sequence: TGTGCCACCAGACTAGCGGGAGGGGCCTACGAGCAGTACTTC. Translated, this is CATRLAGGAYEQYF.